This record looks at one T cell receptor (beta chain) sequence and its context. This entry belongs to a study of blood T cell repertoires in COVID-19. Study-wide context: Samples came from the United States, Italy and Spain, spanning acute and convalescent COVID-19. PBMCs, B-cell-depleted T cells, or T cells provided the cDNA or gDNA that made up the material.

Germline V CDR1 and CDR2: LGHDT, YNNKEL (reference sequence). The CDR3 has 14 residues. V lost 4 bases and J lost 6; bases outside the gene matches: 6. Authors' methods: By means of reference gene primer amplification, nucleated cell counts were estimated. TCRdb keeps only in-frame clones here, not all; method: immunoSEQ multiplex PCR. V, J and clone size were drawn from that table, and D and trimming were deduced from the DNA. The repertoire includes about 200,000 clones, around 84% of them detected once, and 3.5% to 5% sits in the top ten. The material sequenced was peripheral blood. The TCR comes from a man in his forties or fifties with acute or convalescent COVID-19. The gene calls are TRBV3-1 (or the pseudogene TRBV3-2) and TRBJ1-1; 9 bases map to TRBD1. CDR3 sequence reads: CASSPNRGPAEAFF. The CDR3 region has the DNA TGTGCCAGCAGCCCAAACAGGGGGCCGGCTGAAGCTTTCTTT.